The 20 T cell receptor beta chains presented below share a single source sample, sequenced in a study of T cell repertoires in cytomegalovirus infection. TCRdb used MiXCR to reprocess the reads, holding one entry per CDR3 protein. The sample shows more than 350,000 distinct CDR3 sequences, about 33% of them seen only once. The sequenced sample was PBMCs. The receptors derive from a human donor in good health (CMV status not recorded). Some clones in this sample may be carry-over from other donors' samples.

Turning to this clonotype: One end of the junction varies from germline; a read error may be responsible. The chain has TRBV7-2 and TRBJ2-3, with no clear D. Germline V gene data show CDR1 as SGHTA and CDR2 as FQGNSA. There are 12 residues in the CDR3. CDR3 protein: CDSILDLSTQYF. The CDR3 DNA reads as TGTGACAGCATCTTAGATCTCTCGACGCAGTATTTT.

The chain recombines TRBV5-1 with TRBJ1-1, with a tentative D call TRBD1 (5 bases). The germline V and J ends were trimmed by 0 bases and 0 bases, with 12 bases remaining between them. CDR3 length: 16 residues. Germline V gives CDR1 SGHRS, CDR2 YFSETQ. The CDR3 protein is CASSLGQGNMNTEAFF. The CDR3 nucleotides are TGCGCCAGCAGCTTGGGTCAGGGAAACATGAACACTGAAGCTTTCTTT. The full variable domain, with the rest looked up from reference TRBV5-1 and TRBJ1-1, is KAGVTQTPRYLIKTRGQQVTLSCSPISGHRSVSWYQQTPGQGLQFLFEYFSETQRNKGNFPGRFSGRQFSNSRSEMNVSTLELGDSALYLCASSLGQGNMNTEAFFGQGTRLTVV.

This clonotype was recorded a few times. The gene calls are TRBV20-1 and TRBJ2-7; D gene ambiguous. Trimming stripped 3 bases from V and 5 bases from J, with 5 bases between. Germline CDR1 DFQATT, CDR2 SNEGSKA (reference sequence). The CDR3 extends over 10 amino acids. The CDR3 is CSASSHEQYF. In nucleotides, the CDR3 is TGCAGTGCTAGTAGCCACGAGCAGTACTTC.

This clonotype was recorded at least ten times. The rearrangement links TRBV7-2 to TRBJ2-3; TRBD1 agrees at 9 bases. CDR1 and CDR2 (germline): SGHTA, FQGNSA. CDR3 length equals 15 residues. J lost 4 bases, V lost 1 base, and 3 bases had no gene match. This chain's CDR3 is CASSLVDRGSDTQYF. The CDR3 bases are TGTGCCAGCAGCTTAGTGGACAGGGGATCAGATACGCAGTATTTT.

This clonotype was seen more than once but under ten times. J is TRBJ2-7 and V is TRBV5-4; 8 nucleotides agree with TRBD2. Germline V gives CDR1 SGHNT, CDR2 YYREEE (reference sequence). V shed 1 base and J 3 bases; nucleotides not matched to a gene: 3. The CDR3 extends over 14 amino acids. In DNA form, the CDR3 reads TGTGCCAGCAGCTTGTCGAGCGGGGGCTACGAGCAGTACTTC. Its translation: CASSLSSGGYEQYF.

The V and J genes are TRBV2 and TRBJ1-1; no clear D gene. The CDR3 is made up of 13 amino acids. Germline V gene sequence: CDR1 SNHLY, CDR2 FYNNEI. With 7 bases removed from V and 6 bases from J, the gap between germline ends came to 15 bases. As DNA, the CDR3 is TGTGCCAGCAAAGCGAGTCCAAACGCTGAAGCTTTCTTT. It encodes CASKASPNAEAFF. Based on the CDR3 plus reference TRBV2 and TRBJ1-1, the full variable domain is EPEVTQTPSHQVTQMGQEVILRCVPISNHLYFYWYRQILGQKVEFLVSFYNNEISEKSEIFDDQFSVERPDGSNFTLKIRSTKLEDSAMYFCASKASPNAEAFFGQGTRLTVV.

A remark on this clonotype: A read error may be the cause here, since a much bigger clone is one base away. The chain combines TRBV7-2 with TRBJ2-5; D is possibly TRBD1 (6 bases). The CDR3 sequence is 18 residues long. Germline V CDR1 and CDR2: SGHTA, FQGNSA. This CDR3 reads CASSSPPLRSSGQETPYF. CDR3 coding DNA: TGTGCCAGCAGCTCCCCCCCCCTCCGATCCTCGGGACAAGAGACCCCGTACTTC.

The chain joins TRBV18 to TRBJ1-1, with D hard to call. CDR1 is KGHSH and CDR2 is LQKENI in the germline V gene. This CDR3 has 13 residues. V lost 8 bases and J 2 bases, leaving 12 bases between the germline ends. CDR3 DNA: TGTGCCAGCACTTTAACACGAAACACTGAAGCTTTCTTT. Amino acids: CASTLTRNTEAFF.

This clonotype was counted between two and nine times. The rearrangement joins TRBV7-2 to TRBJ1-1; D gene ambiguous. The V end was cut by 4 bases, the J end by 2 bases, with 8 bases between. CDR1 and CDR2 (germline): SGHTA, FQGNSA. The CDR3 has 13 amino acids. The CDR3 is CASSYFKNTEAFF. CDR3 in DNA: TGTGCCAGCAGCTATTTTAAAAACACTGAAGCTTTCTTT.

The sample holds one count of this clonotype. A single base separates this from a much larger clone, so it may be a read error. The chain recombines TRBV7-6 with TRBJ2-1; 16 bases match TRBD2. The germline CDR1 and CDR2 sequences are SGHVS and FNYEAQ. The CDR3 spans 16 residues. With V trimmed by 8 bases and J by 9 bases, 10 bases remained unmatched. CDR3 protein: CASRLGTSGGAGEQFF. The CDR3 DNA follows: TGTGCCAGCCGCCTCGGGACTAGCGGGGGGGCGGGTGAGCAGTTCTTC. The whole variable domain, remainder taken from reference TRBV7-6 and TRBJ2-1, is GAGVSQSPRYKVTKRGQDVALRCDPISGHVSLYWYRQALGQGPEFLTYFNYEAQQDKSGLPNDRFSAERPEGSISTLTIQRTEQRDSAMYRCASRLGTSGGAGEQFFGPGTRLTVL.

The sample holds many counts of this clonotype. This chain joins TRBV28 and TRBJ1-5, with a possible D match to TRBD1 (5 bases). V was pared by 4 bases and J by 12 bases, with 16 bases between. Germline CDR1 and CDR2: MDHEN and SYDVKM. This CDR3 comprises 13 residues. The CDR3 sequence: CASSSAGVPGQHF. The CDR3 DNA reads TGTGCCAGCAGTTCAGCGGGGGTCCCGGGCCAGCATTTT.

V usage is TRBV11-2 and J usage is TRBJ1-6; 8 nucleotides line up with TRBD1. The J segment lost 4 bases and the V segment lost 5 bases, leaving 7 bases of the junction unmatched. Germline loops: CDR1 SGHAT, CDR2 FQNNGV. This CDR3 region has 16 residues. The CDR3 DNA reads as TGTGCCAGCAGCCCCGGACAGGGATTTTATAATTCACCCCTCCACTTT. It yields the protein CASSPGQGFYNSPLHF.

V is TRBV7-9 and J is TRBJ1-4; D perhaps matches TRBD1 (6 bases). V shed 5 bases and J shed 7 bases, with 17 bases lying between them. Germline CDR1 SEHNR, CDR2 FQNEAQ (reference sequence). This CDR3 has 15 amino acids. Written as DNA, the CDR3 is TGTGCCAGCAGCCGGCTGGGACAAACTCCTGAAAAACTGTTTTTT. As protein: CASSRLGQTPEKLFF. The complete variable domain, with remaining parts taken from reference TRBV7-9 and TRBJ1-4, reads DTGVSQNPRHKITKRGQNVTFRCDPISEHNRLYWYRQTLGQGPEFLTYFQNEAQLEKSRLLSDRFSAERPKGSFSTLEIQRTEQGDSAMYLCASSRLGQTPEKLFFGSGTQLSVL.

The chain links TRBV7-2 to TRBJ1-5, with D uncertain. The ends were cut back, 2 bases at V and 0 bases at J, with 8 bases in the middle. The CDR3 extends over 15 amino acids. From germline, CDR1 is SGHTA and CDR2 FQGNSA. CDR3 loop: CASSLSPLSNQPQHF. DNA for the CDR3: TGTGCCAGCAGCTTAAGTCCCCTTAGCAATCAGCCCCAGCATTTT.

The table lists this clonotype with a few counts. V is TRBV2 and J is TRBJ2-2, with D perhaps TRBD1 (6 bases). The CDR3 length is 16 residues. CDR1 is SNHLY and CDR2 is FYNNEI in the germline V gene. Trimming removed 7 bases from V and 5 bases from J, with 20 bases in between. The CDR3 coding sequence is TGTGCCAGCAATAAAGGGCCAGGGGATTTAACCGGGGAGCTGTTTTTT. This sequence encodes CASNKGPGDLTGELFF.

On this clonotype itself: One end of the junction is discordant with germline, which a read error may explain. The V call is TRBV6-5, the J call TRBJ2-2, with 10 bases that match TRBD1. This CDR3 is built from 16 residues. The germline CDR1 and CDR2 sequences are MNHEY and SVGAGI. CDR3 nucleotide sequence: TGTTCCAGCAGTTACCTCCCGGGACAGGGGTTCGGGGAGCTGTTTTTT. Encoded protein: CSSSYLPGQGFGELFF.

The chain links TRBV2 to TRBJ1-6, with D tentatively TRBD1 (6 bases). V lost 3 bases, J lost 0 bases, and 18 bases lay in between. In germline, CDR1 is SNHLY, CDR2 FYNNEI. The CDR3 runs to 19 residues. CDR3 sequence: CASSDDGQGLSSYNSPLHF. CDR3 sequence (DNA): TGTGCCAGCAGTGATGATGGGCAGGGGCTCAGCTCCTATAATTCACCCCTCCACTTT.

This chain connects TRBV5-1 to TRBJ2-5; 11 bases align to TRBD2. The ends lost 2 bases at V and 7 bases at J; junction bases unmatched: 16. This CDR3 contains 18 residues. CDR1 SGHRS and CDR2 YFSETQ come from the germline V gene. CDR3 nucleotides: TGCGCCAGCAGCTTCGGGCTAGCGGGGGGCCAGGCCCGAGCGACCCAGTACTTC. Its protein product is CASSFGLAGGQARATQYF.

The V call is TRBV12-3 or TRBV12-4, the J call TRBJ2-7, with 14 bases that match TRBD2. With V trimmed by 5 bases and J by 4 bases, 4 bases remained unmatched. The CDR3 runs to 15 residues. The CDR3 is CASSPGLAGVYEQYF. The DNA of the CDR3 is TGTGCCAGCAGTCCGGGACTAGCGGGGGTTTACGAGCAGTACTTC.

This clonotype was seen a handful of times. The chain recombines TRBV12-3 or TRBV12-4 with TRBJ1-3; 7 nucleotides agree with TRBD1. V was pared by 7 bases and J by 3 bases, with 12 bases of the junction left unmatched. This CDR3 is 16 amino acids long. The CDR3 loop is CASKLGQNPGGNTIYF. CDR3 nucleotide sequence: TGTGCCAGCAAACTGGGACAGAACCCTGGTGGAAACACCATATATTTT.